This T cell receptor beta chain was recovered during a study of T cell responses to AZD1222 COVID-19 vaccine. General study findings and limits: Nearly half of spike-specific TCRs reportedly target variant regions that are unmutated in the B.1.351 and B.1.1.7 variants. The study found vaccine-associated CD4 TCRs spanning spike, dominant at 160-218 and 743-854. There were repertoire samples only from the period after the peak T cell response. Spike-specific TCR breadth and depth rose after two AZD1222 doses.

Clones were sequenced by immunoSEQ multiplex PCR, and TCRdb holds only the in-frame ones, with some missing. The table has about 100,000 clones, approximately 93% seen once; the top ten hold around 8.4%. The germline V gene encodes CDR1 SGHKS and CDR2 YYEKEE (reference sequence). The CDR3 covers 15 residues. Trimming took 0 bases from V and 4 from J, leaving 13 bases between them. Concerning this clone: Its antigen is still unknown.

This specimen was peripheral blood, taken 28 days after the second AZD1222 dose. The source is an adult who received the AZD1222 COVID-19 vaccine. The chain carries TRBV5-5 and TRBJ1-2, with D tentatively TRBD1 (5 bases). Here the CDR3 reads CASSLGGAMFYGYTF. The CDR3 bases are TGTGCCAGCAGCTTGGGAGGGGCGATGTTCTATGGCTACACCTTC.